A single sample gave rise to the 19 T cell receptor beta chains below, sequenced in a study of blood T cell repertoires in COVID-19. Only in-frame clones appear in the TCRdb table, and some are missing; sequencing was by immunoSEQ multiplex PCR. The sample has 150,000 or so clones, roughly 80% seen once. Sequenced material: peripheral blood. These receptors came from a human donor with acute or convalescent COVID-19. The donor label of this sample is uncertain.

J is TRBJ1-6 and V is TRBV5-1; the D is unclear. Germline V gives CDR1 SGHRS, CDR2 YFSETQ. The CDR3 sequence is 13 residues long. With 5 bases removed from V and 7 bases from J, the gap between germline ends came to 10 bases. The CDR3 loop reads CASSYEANSPLHF. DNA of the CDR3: TGCGCCAGCAGTTACGAGGCCAATTCACCCCTCCACTTT.

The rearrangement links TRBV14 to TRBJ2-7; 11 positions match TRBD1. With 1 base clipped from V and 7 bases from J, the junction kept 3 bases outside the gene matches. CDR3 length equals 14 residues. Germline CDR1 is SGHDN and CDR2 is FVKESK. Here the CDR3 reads CASSQGTGGREQYF. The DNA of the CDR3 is TGTGCCAGCAGCCAAGGGACAGGGGGCCGGGAGCAGTACTTC.

CDR3 loop: CASSITGEGNTIYF. The CDR3 nucleotides read TGCGCCAGCAGCATAACAGGGGAAGGAAACACCATATATTTT. The V and J genes are TRBV5-1 and TRBJ1-3; 7 positions agree with TRBD1. Trimming cost V 4 bases and J 4 bases; bases outside gene matches: 5. The CDR3 runs 14 residues. The V gene's germline CDR1 is SGHRS and CDR2 YFSETQ.

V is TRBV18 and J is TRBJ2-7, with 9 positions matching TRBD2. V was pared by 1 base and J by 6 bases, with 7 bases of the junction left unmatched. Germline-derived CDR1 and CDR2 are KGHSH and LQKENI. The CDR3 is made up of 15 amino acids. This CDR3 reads CASSPQRGESSEQYF. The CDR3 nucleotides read TGTGCCAGCTCACCACAGCGGGGGGAATCGTCCGAGCAGTACTTC.

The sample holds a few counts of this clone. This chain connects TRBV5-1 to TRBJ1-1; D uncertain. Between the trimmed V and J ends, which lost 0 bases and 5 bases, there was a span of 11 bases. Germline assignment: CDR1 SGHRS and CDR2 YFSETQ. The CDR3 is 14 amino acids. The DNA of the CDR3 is TGCGCCAGCAGCTTGGAAACCCCGAGGACTGAAGCTTTCTTT. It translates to CASSLETPRTEAFF.

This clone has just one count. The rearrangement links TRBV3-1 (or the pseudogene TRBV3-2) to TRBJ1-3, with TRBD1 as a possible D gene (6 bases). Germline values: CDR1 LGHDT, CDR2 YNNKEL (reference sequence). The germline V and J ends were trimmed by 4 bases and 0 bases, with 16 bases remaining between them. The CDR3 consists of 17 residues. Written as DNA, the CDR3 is TGTGCCAGCAGCCCCTCCTTGACAGGCCCCTCTGGAAACACCATATATTTT. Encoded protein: CASSPSLTGPSGNTIYF.

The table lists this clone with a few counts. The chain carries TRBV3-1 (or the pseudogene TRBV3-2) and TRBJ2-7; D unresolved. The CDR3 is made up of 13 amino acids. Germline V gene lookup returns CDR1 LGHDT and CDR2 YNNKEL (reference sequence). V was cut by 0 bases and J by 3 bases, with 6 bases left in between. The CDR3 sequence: CASSQDHNYEQYF. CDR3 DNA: TGTGCCAGCAGCCAAGATCACAACTACGAGCAGTACTTC.

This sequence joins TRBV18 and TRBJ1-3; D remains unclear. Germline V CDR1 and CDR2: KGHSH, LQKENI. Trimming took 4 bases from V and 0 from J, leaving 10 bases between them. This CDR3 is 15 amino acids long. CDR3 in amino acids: CASSLDTSSGNTIYF. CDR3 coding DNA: TGTGCCAGCTCACTTGACACCTCCTCTGGAAACACCATATATTTT.

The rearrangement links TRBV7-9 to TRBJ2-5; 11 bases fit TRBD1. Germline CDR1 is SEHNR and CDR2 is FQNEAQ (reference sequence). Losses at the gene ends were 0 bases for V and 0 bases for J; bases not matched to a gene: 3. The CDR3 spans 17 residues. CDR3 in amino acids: CASSLAWTGGDQETQYF. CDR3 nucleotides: TGTGCCAGCAGCTTAGCTTGGACAGGGGGCGACCAAGAGACCCAGTACTTC.

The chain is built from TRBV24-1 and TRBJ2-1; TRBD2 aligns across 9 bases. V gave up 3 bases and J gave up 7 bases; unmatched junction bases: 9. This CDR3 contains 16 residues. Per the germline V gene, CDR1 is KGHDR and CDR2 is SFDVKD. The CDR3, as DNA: TGTGCCACCAGTGATAGGGCTAGCGGGGTCCTGAATGAGCAGTTCTTC. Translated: CATSDRASGVLNEQFF.

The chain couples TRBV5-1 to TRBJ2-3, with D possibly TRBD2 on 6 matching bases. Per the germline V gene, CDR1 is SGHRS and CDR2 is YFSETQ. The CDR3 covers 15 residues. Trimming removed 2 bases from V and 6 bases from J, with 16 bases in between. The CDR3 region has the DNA TGCGCCAGCAGCTTCCCTGCGGGGACCGGCGATACGCAGTATTTT. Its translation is CASSFPAGTGDTQYF.

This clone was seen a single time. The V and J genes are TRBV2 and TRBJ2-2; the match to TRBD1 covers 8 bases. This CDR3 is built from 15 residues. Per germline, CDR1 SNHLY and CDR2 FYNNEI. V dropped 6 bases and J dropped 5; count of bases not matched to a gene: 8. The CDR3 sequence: CASSEDRAETGELFF. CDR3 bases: TGTGCCAGCAGCGAGGACAGGGCGGAGACCGGGGAGCTGTTTTTT.

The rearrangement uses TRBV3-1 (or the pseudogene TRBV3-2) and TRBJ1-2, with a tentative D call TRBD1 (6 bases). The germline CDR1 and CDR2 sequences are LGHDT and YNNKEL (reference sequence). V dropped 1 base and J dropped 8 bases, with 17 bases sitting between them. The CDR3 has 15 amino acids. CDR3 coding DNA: TGTGCCAGCAGCCAAGGTTCCAGGGGAAAAGGCGGCTACACCTTC. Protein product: CASSQGSRGKGGYTF.

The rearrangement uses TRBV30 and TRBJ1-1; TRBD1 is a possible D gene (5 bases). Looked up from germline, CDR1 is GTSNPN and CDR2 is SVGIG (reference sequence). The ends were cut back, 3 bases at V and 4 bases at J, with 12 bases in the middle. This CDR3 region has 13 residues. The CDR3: CAWRKGPRTEAFF. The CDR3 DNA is TGTGCCTGGAGGAAGGGGCCCCGCACTGAAGCTTTCTTT.

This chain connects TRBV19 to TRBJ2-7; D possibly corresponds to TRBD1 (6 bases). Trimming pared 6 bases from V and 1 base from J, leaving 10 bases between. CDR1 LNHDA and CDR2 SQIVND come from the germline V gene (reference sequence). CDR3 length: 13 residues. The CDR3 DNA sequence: TGTGCCAGTAGCCCCGGGACATCCTACGAGCAGTACTTC. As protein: CASSPGTSYEQYF.

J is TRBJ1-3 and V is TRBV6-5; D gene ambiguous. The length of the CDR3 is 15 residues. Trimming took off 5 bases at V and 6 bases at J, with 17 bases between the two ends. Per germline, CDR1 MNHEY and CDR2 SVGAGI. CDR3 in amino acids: CASSIAASSQNTIYF. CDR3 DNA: TGTGCCAGCAGTATTGCGGCTTCGTCCCAAAACACCATATATTTT.

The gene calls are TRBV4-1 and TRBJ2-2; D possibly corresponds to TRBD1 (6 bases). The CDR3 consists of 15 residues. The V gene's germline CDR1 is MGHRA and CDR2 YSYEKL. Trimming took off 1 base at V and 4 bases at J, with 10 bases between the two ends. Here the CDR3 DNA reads TGCGCCAGCAGCCAAGGGGGGCCGGGCACCGGGGAGCTGTTTTTT. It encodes CASSQGGPGTGELFF.

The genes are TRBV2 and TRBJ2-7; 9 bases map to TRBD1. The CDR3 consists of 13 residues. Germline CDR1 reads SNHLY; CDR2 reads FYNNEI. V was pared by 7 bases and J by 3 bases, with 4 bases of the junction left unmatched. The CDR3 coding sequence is TGTGCCAGCATCGTGGACAGGGGCTACGAGCAGTACGTC. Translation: CASIVDRGYEQYV.

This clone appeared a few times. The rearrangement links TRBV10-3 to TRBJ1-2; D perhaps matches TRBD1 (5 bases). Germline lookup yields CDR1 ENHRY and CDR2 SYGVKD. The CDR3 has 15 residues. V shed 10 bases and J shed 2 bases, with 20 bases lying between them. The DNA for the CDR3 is TGTGCCACCAACATTAGGACAAATCGGAACTATGGCTACACCTTC. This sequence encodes CATNIRTNRNYGYTF.